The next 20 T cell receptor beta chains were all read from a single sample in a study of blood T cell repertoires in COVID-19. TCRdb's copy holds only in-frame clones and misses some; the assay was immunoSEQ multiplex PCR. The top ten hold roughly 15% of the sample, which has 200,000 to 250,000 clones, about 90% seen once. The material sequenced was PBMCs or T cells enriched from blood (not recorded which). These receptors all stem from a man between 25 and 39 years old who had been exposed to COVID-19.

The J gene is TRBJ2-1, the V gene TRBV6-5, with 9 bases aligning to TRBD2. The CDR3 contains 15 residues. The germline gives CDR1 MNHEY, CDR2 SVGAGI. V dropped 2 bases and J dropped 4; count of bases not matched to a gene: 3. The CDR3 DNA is TGTGCCAGCAGTTACCGAGCGGGGGGTTACAATGAGCAGTTCTTC. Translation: CASSYRAGGYNEQFF.

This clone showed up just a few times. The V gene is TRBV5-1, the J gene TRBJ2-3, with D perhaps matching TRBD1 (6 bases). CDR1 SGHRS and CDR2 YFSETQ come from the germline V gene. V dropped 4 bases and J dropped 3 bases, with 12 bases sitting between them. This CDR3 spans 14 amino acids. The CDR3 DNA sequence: TGCGCCAGCAGCGCGGACAGCACAACAGATACGCAGTATTTT. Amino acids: CASSADSTTDTQYF.

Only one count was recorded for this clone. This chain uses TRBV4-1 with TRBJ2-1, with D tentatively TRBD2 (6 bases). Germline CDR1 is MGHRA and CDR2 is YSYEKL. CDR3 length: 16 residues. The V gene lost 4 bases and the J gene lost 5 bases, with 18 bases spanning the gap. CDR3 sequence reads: CASSPLGRETHNEQFF. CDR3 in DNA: TGCGCCAGCAGCCCCCTAGGTCGGGAGACGCACAATGAGCAGTTCTTC.

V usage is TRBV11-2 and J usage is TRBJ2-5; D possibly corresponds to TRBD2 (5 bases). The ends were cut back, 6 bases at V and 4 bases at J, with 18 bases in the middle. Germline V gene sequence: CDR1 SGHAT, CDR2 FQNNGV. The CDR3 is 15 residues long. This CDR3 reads CASRAVGIQTETQYF. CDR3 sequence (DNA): TGTGCCAGCAGGGCGGTCGGGATTCAGACAGAGACCCAGTACTTC.

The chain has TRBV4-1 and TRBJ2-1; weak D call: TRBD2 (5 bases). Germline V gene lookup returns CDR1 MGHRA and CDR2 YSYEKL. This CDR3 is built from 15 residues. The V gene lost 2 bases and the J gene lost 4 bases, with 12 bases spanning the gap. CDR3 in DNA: TGCGCCAGCAGCCAACGGGCCGGGGATTACAATGAGCAGTTCTTC. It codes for CASSQRAGDYNEQFF.

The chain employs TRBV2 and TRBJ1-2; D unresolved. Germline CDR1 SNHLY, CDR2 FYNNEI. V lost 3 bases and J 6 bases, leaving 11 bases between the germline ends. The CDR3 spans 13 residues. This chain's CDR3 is CASSDTGINGYTF. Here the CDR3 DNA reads TGTGCCAGCAGTGATACGGGTATAAATGGCTACACCTTC.

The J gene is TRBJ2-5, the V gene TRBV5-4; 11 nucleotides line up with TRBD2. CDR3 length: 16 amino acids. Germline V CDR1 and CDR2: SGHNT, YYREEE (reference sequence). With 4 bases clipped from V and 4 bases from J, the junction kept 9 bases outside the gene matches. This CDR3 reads CASSQRLAGRGETQYF. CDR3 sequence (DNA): TGTGCCAGCAGCCAGAGACTAGCGGGACGAGGAGAGACCCAGTACTTC.

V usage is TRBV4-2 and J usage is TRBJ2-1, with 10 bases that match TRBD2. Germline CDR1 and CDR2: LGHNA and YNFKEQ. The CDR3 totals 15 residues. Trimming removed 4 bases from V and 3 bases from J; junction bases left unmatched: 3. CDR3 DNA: TGTGCCAGCAGCCGGACTAGCGGAAACTACAATGAGCAGTTCTTC. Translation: CASSRTSGNYNEQFF.

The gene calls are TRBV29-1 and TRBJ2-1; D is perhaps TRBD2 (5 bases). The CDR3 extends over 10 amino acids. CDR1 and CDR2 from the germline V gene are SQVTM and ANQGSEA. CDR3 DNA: TGCACCTCCGGAGGAAATGAGCAGTTCTTC. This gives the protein CTSGGNEQFF.

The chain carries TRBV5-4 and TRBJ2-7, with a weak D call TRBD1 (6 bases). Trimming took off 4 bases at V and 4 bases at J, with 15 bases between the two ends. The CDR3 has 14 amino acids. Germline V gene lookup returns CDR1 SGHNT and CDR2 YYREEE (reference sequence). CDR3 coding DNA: TGTGCCAGCAGCACCCGGGACAACCAATACGAGCAGTACTTC. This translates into CASSTRDNQYEQYF.

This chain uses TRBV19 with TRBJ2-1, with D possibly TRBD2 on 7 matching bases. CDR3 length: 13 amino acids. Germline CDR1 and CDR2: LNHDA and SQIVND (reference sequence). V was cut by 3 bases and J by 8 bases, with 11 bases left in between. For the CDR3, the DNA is TGTGCCAGTAGTATTGCGGGGGCGGATGAGCAGTTCTTC. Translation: CASSIAGADEQFF. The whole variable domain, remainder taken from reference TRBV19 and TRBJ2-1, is DGGITQSPKYLFRKEGQNVTLSCEQNLNHDAMYWYRQDPGQGLRLIYYSQIVNDFQKGDIAEGYSVSREKKESFPLTVTSAQKNPTAFYLCASSIAGADEQFFGPGTRLTVL.

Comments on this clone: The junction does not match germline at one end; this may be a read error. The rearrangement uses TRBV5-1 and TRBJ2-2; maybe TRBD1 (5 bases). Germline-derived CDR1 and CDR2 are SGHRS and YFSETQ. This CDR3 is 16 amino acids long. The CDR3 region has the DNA TGCGCCAGCACCTTGGGTAGGACACAAGGGACCGGGGAGCTGTTTTTT. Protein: CASTLGRTQGTGELFF. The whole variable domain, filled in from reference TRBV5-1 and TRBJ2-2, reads KAGVTQTPRYLIKTRGQQVTLSCSPISGHRSVSWYQQTPGQGLQFLFEYFSETQRNKGNFPGRFSGRQFSNSRSEMNVSTLELGDSALYLCASTLGRTQGTGELFFGEGSRLTVL.

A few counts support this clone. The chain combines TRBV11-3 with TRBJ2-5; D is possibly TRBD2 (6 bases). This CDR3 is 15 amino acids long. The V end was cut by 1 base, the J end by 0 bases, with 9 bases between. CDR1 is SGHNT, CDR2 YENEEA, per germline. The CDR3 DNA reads TGTGCCAGCAGCTTAGCCGGGACTTACCAAGAGACCCAGTACTTC. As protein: CASSLAGTYQETQYF.

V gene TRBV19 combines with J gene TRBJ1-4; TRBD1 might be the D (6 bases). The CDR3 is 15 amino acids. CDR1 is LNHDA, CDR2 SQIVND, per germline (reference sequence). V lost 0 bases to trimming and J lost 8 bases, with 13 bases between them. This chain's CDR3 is CASSIDTGTREKLFF. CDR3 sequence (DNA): TGTGCCAGTAGTATAGATACCGGGACAAGGGAAAAACTGTTTTTT.

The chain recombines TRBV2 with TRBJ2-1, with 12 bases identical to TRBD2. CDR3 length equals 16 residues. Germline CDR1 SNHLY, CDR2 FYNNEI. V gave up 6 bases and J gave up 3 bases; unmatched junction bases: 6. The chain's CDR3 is CASSLLAGGNYNEQFF. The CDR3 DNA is TGTGCCAGCAGCCTACTAGCGGGGGGCAACTACAATGAGCAGTTCTTC.

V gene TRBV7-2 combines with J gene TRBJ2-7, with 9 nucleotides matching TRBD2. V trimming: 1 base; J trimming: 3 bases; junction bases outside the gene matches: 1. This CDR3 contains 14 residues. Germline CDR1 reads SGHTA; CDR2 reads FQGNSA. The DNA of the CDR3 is TGTGCCAGCAGCTTAGAAGCGGGGGGCTACGAGCAGTACTTC. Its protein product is CASSLEAGGYEQYF.

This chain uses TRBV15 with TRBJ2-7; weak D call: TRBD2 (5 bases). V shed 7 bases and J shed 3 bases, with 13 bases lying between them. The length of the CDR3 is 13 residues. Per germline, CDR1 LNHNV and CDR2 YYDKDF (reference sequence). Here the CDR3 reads CATNQDYDYEQYF. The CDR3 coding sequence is TGTGCCACCAACCAAGACTACGACTACGAGCAGTACTTC.

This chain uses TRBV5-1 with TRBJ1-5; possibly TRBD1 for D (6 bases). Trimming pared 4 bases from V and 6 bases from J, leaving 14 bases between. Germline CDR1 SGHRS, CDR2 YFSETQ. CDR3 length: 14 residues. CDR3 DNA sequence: TGCGCCAGCAGCCCATCAGGGGTGGGTCAGCCCCAGCATTTT. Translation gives CASSPSGVGQPQHF.

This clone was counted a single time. The CDR3: CASSYGQQETQYF. The CDR3 bases are TGTGCCAGCAGCTACGGACAACAAGAGACCCAGTACTTC. The chain uses TRBV5-8 and TRBJ2-5; a weak D match, TRBD1 (5 bases). Trimming removed 3 bases from V and 2 bases from J, with 8 bases in between. Germline V CDR1 and CDR2: SGHTS, YDEGEE. The CDR3 runs to 13 residues.

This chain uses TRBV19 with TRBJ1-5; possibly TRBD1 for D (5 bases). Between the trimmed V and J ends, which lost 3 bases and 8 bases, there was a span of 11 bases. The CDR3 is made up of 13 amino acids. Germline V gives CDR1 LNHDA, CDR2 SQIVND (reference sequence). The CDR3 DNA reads TGTGCCAGTAGTATTCCAGGGCAGGAGCCCCAGCATTTT. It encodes CASSIPGQEPQHF.